The 18 T cell receptor beta chains below were found in one sample sequenced in a study of shared clonotypes between healthy human individuals. The table came from immunoSEQ multiplex PCR; TCRdb's copy has only in-frame clones and leaves some out. Altogether millions of clones are present, around nine tenths being singletons, with the ten largest covering roughly 0.13%. Source material: naive CD4+ T cells sorted from blood. The subset was: CD45RA+ positively selected. Receptors originate from a man between 18 and 29 years old in good health.

The chain employs TRBV5-4 and TRBJ1-1, with D possibly TRBD1 on 6 matching bases. Per the germline V gene, CDR1 is SGHNT and CDR2 is YYREEE (reference sequence). The CDR3 loop spans 14 amino acids. The V gene lost 5 bases and the J gene lost 2 bases, with 13 bases spanning the gap. CDR3 residues: CASRTWTANTEAFF. The DNA of the CDR3 is TGTGCCAGCAGGACCTGGACAGCAAACACTGAAGCTTTCTTT.

This clone was seen only once. V is TRBV5-6 and J is TRBJ2-1, with 9 bases fitting TRBD1. The germline V gene encodes CDR1 SGHDT and CDR2 YYEEEE. V shed 4 bases, J shed 0 bases, and the junction held 5 bases outside the gene matches. The CDR3 contains 16 residues. The CDR3 loop is CASSLGTGSSYNEQFF. CDR3 sequence (DNA): TGTGCCAGCAGCCTAGGGACAGGGAGCTCCTACAATGAGCAGTTCTTC.

With respect to this clone: Other DNA sequences of this sample code for an identical CDR3. V usage is TRBV7-9 and J usage is TRBJ2-3; D unresolved. Trimming removed 2 bases at V and 6 bases at J, with 6 bases between. Germline V lookup: CDR1 SEHNR, CDR2 FQNEAQ (reference sequence). The CDR3 loop spans 12 amino acids. CDR3 sequence: CASSLSGDTQYF. DNA for the CDR3: TGTGCCAGCAGCTTAAGTGGGGATACGCAGTATTTT.

The V call is TRBV5-1, the J call TRBJ2-3; 8 nucleotides agree with TRBD2. The CDR3 runs to 17 residues. Germline lookup yields CDR1 SGHRS and CDR2 YFSETQ. Trimming removed 2 bases from V and 1 base from J; junction bases left unmatched: 9. CDR3 residues: CASSFGLAGFGTDTQYF. The CDR3 DNA follows: TGCGCCAGCAGCTTTGGGCTAGCGGGTTTCGGCACAGATACGCAGTATTTT.

The J gene is TRBJ2-3, the V gene TRBV2, with D perhaps given as TRBD1 or TRBD2 (5 bases each). V lost 6 bases and J 0 bases, leaving 13 bases between the germline ends. CDR1 and CDR2 (germline): SNHLY, FYNNEI. This CDR3 is built from 15 residues. The DNA of the CDR3 is TGTGCCAGCAGCCCCAGGGAGCTGAGCACAGATACGCAGTATTTT. It is translated as CASSPRELSTDTQYF.

This clone is a singleton in its sample. The rearrangement uses TRBV5-1 and TRBJ2-5; D gene ambiguous. There are 14 residues in the CDR3. Germline CDR1 reads SGHRS; CDR2 reads YFSETQ. Trimming pared 2 bases from V and 5 bases from J, leaving 13 bases between. Written as DNA, the CDR3 is TGCGCCAGCAGCTTATTCGGGCCTTCGGAGACCCAGTACTTC. This gives the protein CASSLFGPSETQYF.

This chain uses TRBV6-1 with TRBJ2-3; the D is unclear. Trimming removed 4 bases at V and 5 bases at J, with 7 bases between. The CDR3 is made up of 12 amino acids. Germline CDR1 is MNHNS and CDR2 is SASEGT. CDR3 amino acids: CASSVTKDTQYF. CDR3 DNA sequence: TGTGCCAGCAGTGTGACAAAAGATACGCAGTATTTT.

The genes are TRBV9 and TRBJ2-5, with 11 bases aligning to TRBD2. Trimming removed 5 bases from V and 5 bases from J; junction bases left unmatched: 8. The germline V gene encodes CDR1 SGDLS and CDR2 YYNGEE. The CDR3 covers 15 residues. The DNA for the CDR3 is TGTGCCAGCAGTTCTCTAGCGGGAGGTGGCGAGACCCAGTACTTC. Translating gives CASSSLAGGGETQYF.

V and J are TRBV18 and TRBJ1-3, with D unclear. CDR1 is KGHSH, CDR2 LQKENI, per germline. Trimming left V 4 bases short and J 0 bases short, with 13 bases between. CDR3 size: 16 residues. The CDR3 nucleotides read TGTGCCAGCTCACTAAGTGGCAGATCCTCTGGAAACACCATATATTTT. It specifies CASSLSGRSSGNTIYF.

This chain joins TRBV5-3 and TRBJ1-2, with D unclear. TRBV5-3 is marked as an open reading frame, function uncertain. The CDR3 consists of 13 residues. Trimming took 4 bases from V and 3 from J, leaving 10 bases between them. This CDR3 is CARSEPPDYGYTF. The DNA for the CDR3 is TGTGCCAGAAGCGAACCCCCTGACTATGGCTACACCTTC.

The chain carries TRBV15 and TRBJ2-1, with 8 nucleotides matching TRBD2. The V gene end was trimmed by 1 base and the J gene end by 8 bases; junction bases not matched to a gene: 10. Germline CDR1 is LNHNV and CDR2 is YYDKDF (reference sequence). The CDR3 contains 16 residues. The CDR3 coding sequence is TGTGCCACCAGCAGAGGGGGGAGCGGGAGCGGCGATGAGCAGTTCTTC. It translates to CATSRGGSGSGDEQFF.

This clone was counted once. The CDR3 DNA follows: TGTGCCTGGAGTGTACAGAGATCTAGCACAGATACGCAGTATTTT. Encoded protein: CAWSVQRSSTDTQYF. This chain uses TRBV30 with TRBJ2-3; D is unclear. CDR1 GTSNPN and CDR2 SVGIG come from the germline V gene (reference sequence). The ends were cut back, 0 bases at V and 0 bases at J, with 10 bases in the middle. The CDR3 covers 15 residues.

This chain joins TRBV7-8 and TRBJ2-7, with a tentative D call TRBD1 (7 bases). This CDR3 spans 14 amino acids. V was shortened by 3 bases and J by 4 bases, with 13 bases between the two germline ends. The germline gives CDR1 SGHVS, CDR2 FQNEAQ. CDR3 sequence reads: CASSFEQGRYEQYF. CDR3 DNA: TGTGCCAGCAGCTTCGAACAGGGGAGGTACGAGCAGTACTTC.

About this clone itself: The CDR3 carries no conserved terminal phenylalanine or tryptophan, so it likely arises from a read error. Because the CDR3's place on the DNA is in doubt, the DNA is left out and the CDR3 is given as listed by TCRdb. The V and J genes are TRBV7-9 and TRBJ1-6; TRBD1 is the table's D call, not checked against the DNA. With termini counted, the CDR3 has 13 amino acids. CDR1 is SEHNR and CDR2 is FQNEAQ in the germline V gene (reference sequence). CDR3 sequence reads: CASSFERTGQRLL.

The chain joins TRBV2 to TRBJ1-4; 9 bases map to TRBD1. The V segment lost 3 bases and the J segment 7 bases; nucleotides outside the gene matches: 6. This CDR3 is 15 amino acids long. Looked up from germline, CDR1 is SNHLY and CDR2 is FYNNEI. The DNA for the CDR3 is TGTGCCAGCAGTGATTGGACAGGGGCCCGTGAAAAACTGTTTTTT. Translated: CASSDWTGAREKLFF.

V is TRBV7-3 and J is TRBJ2-3; 7 bases agree with TRBD1. J was trimmed by 2 bases and V by 2 bases; bases with no gene match: 7. Looked up from germline, CDR1 is SGHTA and CDR2 is FQGTGA. There are 16 residues in the CDR3. CDR3 nucleotides: TGTGCCAGCAGCTTACAGACAGGGCCCTACACAGATACGCAGTATTTT. This translates into CASSLQTGPYTDTQYF.

This clone was observed a single time. The CDR3 sequence is CASSLEGRSANEQFF. Here the CDR3 DNA reads TGCGCCAGCAGCTTGGAGGGTCGCTCGGCGAATGAGCAGTTCTTC. The V and J genes are TRBV5-1 and TRBJ2-1; D is ambiguous. The CDR3 covers 15 residues. V was trimmed by 0 bases and J by 7 bases, leaving 14 bases between them. CDR1 and CDR2 from the germline V gene are SGHRS and YFSETQ.

V and J are TRBV10-1 and TRBJ2-1; 10 bases agree with TRBD2. Trimming took 3 bases from V and 6 from J; bases not matched to a gene: 8. Germline V CDR1 and CDR2: WNHNN, SYGVQD (reference sequence). The CDR3 is 16 residues long. The CDR3 DNA reads as TGCGCCAGCAGTGACGGGCTAGCGGGAGTCTCCAATGAGCAGTTCTTC. Translation gives CASSDGLAGVSNEQFF.